Listed here is a single T cell receptor (beta chain). Its antigen is as yet unknown. The data derive from a study of T cell repertoires in ileal Crohn's disease. Background on the study: Operated complications were stricturing disease (about 60%) and penetrating disease (approximately 39%). The M6 sample came from neoterminal ileum during colonoscopy after surgery. Overall study results and limits: Mucosal expansions were suggested to be mainly CD8 T cells. Clonality above 26.8% at surgery always came with endoscopic recurrence.

The repertoire was sequenced with immunoSEQ multiplex PCR; TCRdb's copy has only in-frame clones and lacks some. The table includes under 15,000 clones, approximately 85% detected once. V shed 6 bases and J 4 bases; nucleotides not matched to a gene: 8. The germline gives CDR1 MNHNY, CDR2 SVGAGI (reference sequence). The CDR3 has 15 amino acids. Time point of the sample: neoterminal ileum biopsy at postoperative endoscopy, about 6 months after surgery. The gene calls are TRBV6-6 and TRBJ2-3; 9 bases agree with TRBD2. The source material was ileal tissue. The source of this sequence is an adult with Crohn's disease. Here the CDR3 DNA reads TGTGCCAGCAGGACCGGGACTAGCATCGCAGATACGCAGTATTTT. It encodes CASRTGTSIADTQYF.